The 18 T cell receptor beta chains below all came from one sample that was sequenced in a study of identical twins. TCRdb itself ran the 5' RACE reads through MiXCR, one entry per CDR3 protein. The sample lists about 1.7 million distinct CDR3 sequences, under 35% occurring once. Sequenced sample: cord blood. The source is a newborn girl in good health.

The rearrangement uses TRBV7-9 and TRBJ1-4; perhaps TRBD1 as D (6 bases). Trimming removed 4 bases at V and 8 bases at J, with 26 bases between. The germline gives CDR1 SEHNR, CDR2 FQNEAQ (reference sequence). CDR3 length equals 18 residues. The CDR3: CASSSGRSTGAREEKLFF. In nucleotides, the CDR3 is TGTGCCAGCAGCTCGGGCCGTTCGACAGGCGCCAGGGAGGAAAAACTGTTTTTT.

The V gene is TRBV20-1, the J gene TRBJ1-5; the D is unclear. Germline CDR1 DFQATT, CDR2 SNEGSKA (reference sequence). With 3 bases removed from V and 1 base from J, the gap between germline ends came to 7 bases. The CDR3 covers 13 residues. In nucleotides, the CDR3 is TGCAGTGCTAGCGACGGGAGCAATCAGCCCCAGCATTTT. Translating it yields CSASDGSNQPQHF.

This chain's CDR3 is CASSPKTGPDTQYF. CDR3 nucleotide sequence: TGTGCCAGCAGCCCCAAGACCGGCCCAGATACGCAGTATTTT. V usage is TRBV7-2 and J usage is TRBJ2-3; D uncertain. V gave up 5 bases and J gave up 4 bases, with 13 bases separating them. Germline V gives CDR1 SGHTA, CDR2 FQGNSA. CDR3 length: 14 residues. Based on the CDR3 plus reference TRBV7-2 and TRBJ2-3, the full variable domain is GAGVSQSPSNKVTEKGKDVELRCDPISGHTALYWYRQSLGQGLEFLIYFQGNSAPDKSGLPSDRFSAERTGGSVSTLTIQRTQQEDSAVYLCASSPKTGPDTQYFGPGTRLTVL.

Many counts were recorded for this clonotype. The chain links TRBV7-2 to TRBJ2-1, with 10 bases that match TRBD1. The V gene's germline CDR1 is SGHTA and CDR2 FQGNSA. V shed 5 bases, J shed 2 bases, and the junction held 0 bases outside the gene matches. The length of the CDR3 is 14 residues. The CDR3 protein is CASSGQGAYNEQFF. Written as DNA, the CDR3 is TGTGCCAGCAGCGGACAGGGGGCCTACAATGAGCAGTTCTTC.

There are a few counts of this clonotype. The rearrangement joins TRBV25-1 to TRBJ2-7; D remains ambiguous. This CDR3 is built from 11 residues. V was trimmed by 4 bases and J by 9 bases, leaving 10 bases between them. Looked up from germline, CDR1 is MGHDK and CDR2 is SYGVNS. The DNA of the CDR3 is TGTGCCAGCAGTGGGGCATTCGGGCAGTACTTC. Encoded protein: CASSGAFGQYF.

This clonotype was recorded a few times. This rearrangement joins TRBV5-1 to TRBJ2-1; 9 bases map to TRBD2. Germline V gene lookup returns CDR1 SGHRS and CDR2 YFSETQ. V dropped 1 base and J dropped 4; count of bases not matched to a gene: 6. The CDR3 totals 16 residues. The CDR3 DNA reads as TGCGCCAGCAGCTTGCCCCGCGGGGGGGGATACAATGAGCAGTTCTTC. Its protein is CASSLPRGGGYNEQFF.

This clonotype was detected ten times or more. The rearrangement links TRBV6-6 to TRBJ1-2; D is possibly TRBD1 (5 bases). The length of the CDR3 is 13 residues. V was clipped by 5 bases and J by 1 base, with 8 bases between them. Per germline, CDR1 MNHNY and CDR2 SVGAGI (reference sequence). In DNA form, the CDR3 reads TGTGCCAGCAGTGGCAGGGTTAACTATGGCTACACCTTC. Protein sequence: CASSGRVNYGYTF.

This clonotype occurred many times. The chain recombines TRBV6-5 with TRBJ2-1; tentatively, D is TRBD1 (6 bases). Germline values: CDR1 MNHEY, CDR2 SVGAGI. The CDR3 has 16 amino acids. The V end lost 5 bases, the J end lost 2 bases, and 16 bases lay between the germline ends. The CDR3 reads CASSRTVRRTYNEQFF. CDR3 bases: TGTGCCAGCAGTCGGACAGTCAGGAGAACCTACAATGAGCAGTTCTTC.

The V and J genes are TRBV11-2 and TRBJ2-7; D gene ambiguous. Germline V gives CDR1 SGHAT, CDR2 FQNNGV. The CDR3 spans 13 residues. Trimming stripped 0 bases from V and 7 bases from J, with 10 bases between. The CDR3 DNA sequence: TGTGCCAGCAGCTTAGATTTGCGCAATGAGCAGTACTTC. It is translated as CASSLDLRNEQYF. The variable domain in full, completed from reference TRBV11-2 and TRBJ2-7, reads EAGVAQSPRYKIIEKRQSVAFWCNPISGHATLYWYQQILGQGPKLLIQFQNNGVVDDSQLPKDRFSAERLKGVDSTLKIQPAKLEDSAVYLCASSLDLRNEQYFGPGTRLTVT.

The CDR3 loop is CASSGIASDTQYF. CDR3 bases: TGTGCCAGCAGCGGGATAGCGTCAGATACGCAGTATTTT. The chain has TRBV11-1 and TRBJ2-3; tentatively, D is TRBD2 (5 bases). CDR3 length: 13 amino acids. V lost 5 bases and J 4 bases, leaving 10 bases between the germline ends. In germline, CDR1 is SGHAT, CDR2 FQDESV (reference sequence).

This clonotype has ten or more counts. This rearrangement joins TRBV4-2 to TRBJ2-1; 11 bases align to TRBD2. There are 17 residues in the CDR3. Germline loops: CDR1 LGHNA, CDR2 YNFKEQ. Trimming at V came to 4 bases and at J to 1 base, leaving 6 bases not matched to a gene. For the CDR3, the DNA is TGTGCCAGCAGCCTGCGTACTAGCGGGGGTTCCTACAATGAGCAGTTCTTC. Translated, it gives CASSLRTSGGSYNEQFF.

V is TRBV7-2 and J is TRBJ1-1, with D perhaps matching TRBD1 (6 bases). V was trimmed by 2 bases and J by 6 bases, leaving 13 bases between them. The CDR3 is made up of 14 amino acids. Germline V gene sequence: CDR1 SGHTA, CDR2 FQGNSA. This chain's CDR3 is CASSLPGQSAEAFF. CDR3 nucleotides: TGTGCCAGCAGCTTACCCGGACAGTCAGCTGAAGCTTTCTTT. Supplemented by reference TRBV7-2 and TRBJ1-1, the full variable domain reads GAGVSQSPSNKVTEKGKDVELRCDPISGHTALYWYRQSLGQGLEFLIYFQGNSAPDKSGLPSDRFSAERTGGSVSTLTIQRTQQEDSAVYLCASSLPGQSAEAFFGQGTRLTVV.

The V gene is TRBV7-2, the J gene TRBJ2-5, with D maybe TRBD2 (5 bases). The J call may be mistaken, given a closer DNA end match to TRBJ2-7. The CDR3 length is 17 residues. The germline CDR1 and CDR2 sequences are SGHTA and FQGNSA. Written as DNA, the CDR3 is TGTGCCAGCAGCTTAGTACCCTGGACTCTTGGCTCCTACGAGCAGTACTTC. Its protein product is CASSLVPWTLGSYEQYF.

In its sample, this clonotype was seen many times. A junction end diverges from the germline sequence, so it may reflect a read error. V usage is TRBV4-1 and J usage is TRBJ2-7, with TRBD2 as a possible D gene (5 bases). Germline V gene sequence: CDR1 MGHRA, CDR2 YSYEKL. This CDR3 comprises 13 residues. CDR3 amino acids: CASSQSGSYEQYF. In DNA form, the CDR3 reads TGTGCCAGCAGTCAGTCGGGGTCCTACGAGCAGTACTTC.

The J gene is TRBJ2-4, the V gene TRBV12-3 or TRBV12-4; 11 positions agree with TRBD2. TRBJ2-7 explains the end of the DNA better; the J call may be wrong. The CDR3 totals 16 residues. CDR3 bases: TGTGCCAGCGGCCCTAGGCCCAAACTAGCGGGGGACGAGCAGTACTTC. It encodes CASGPRPKLAGDEQYF.

The table lists this clonotype with a few counts. The genes are TRBV7-2 and TRBJ2-5, with 9 bases matching TRBD2. The length of the CDR3 is 16 residues. The V segment lost 2 bases and the J segment 1 base; nucleotides outside the gene matches: 5. Germline assignment: CDR1 SGHTA and CDR2 FQGNSA. DNA of the CDR3: TGTGCCAGCAGCTTATTGGGCGGGGGGGCCCAAGAGACCCAGTACTTC. Translation: CASSLLGGGAQETQYF.

As regards this clonotype: A much larger clone sits a single nucleotide away, making a read error possible. Without the conserved terminal phenylalanine or tryptophan, this CDR3 likely stems from a read error. The V gene is TRBV10-3, the J gene TRBJ2-7, with D unclear. Trimming shortened V by 2 bases and J by 2 bases, and 4 bases separated the two germline ends. CDR3 length equals 12 residues. The V gene's germline CDR1 is ENHRY and CDR2 SYGVKD. CDR3 in amino acids: CAISETTYEQYL. The CDR3 DNA sequence: TGTGCCATCAGTGAGACTACCTACGAGCAGTACTTA.

This clonotype came up a few times. The rearrangement uses TRBV20-1 and TRBJ2-5; D is unclear. Germline V gives CDR1 DFQATT, CDR2 SNEGSKA (reference sequence). V lost 5 bases, J lost 2 bases, and 15 bases lay in between. The CDR3 spans 14 residues. CDR3 residues: CSAQRHSPQETQYF. CDR3 coding DNA: TGCAGTGCTCAGAGACATAGCCCTCAAGAGACCCAGTACTTC.